The rows below give T cell receptor beta chains drawn from one sample of a study of cytomegalovirus exposure and HLA in healthy donors. Assay used: immunoSEQ multiplex PCR; TCRdb lists only in-frame clones, some missing. The sample lists around 150,000 clones, over 60% seen once, with under 3.5% in the top ten. Material for sequencing was PBMCs. Every receptor here comes from a woman aged 25 to 39 in good health and CMV-seronegative. Both conserved end residues are part of each CDR3. D genes are given only for firm matches. Not all rows give a size; the values are once, few, many and, for expanded clones, a class.

size	V	D	J	DNA	CDR3
-	TRBV27	TRBD2	TRBJ2-1	TGTGCCAGCAGCTGGGGGGGTCACAATGAGCAGTTCTTC	CASSWGGHNEQFF
-	TRBV29-1	TRBD1	TRBJ2-7	TGCAGCGTTGAAGAGGGGCAGGGGGTCTTCTACGAGCAGTACTTC	CSVEEGQGVFYEQYF
many	TRBV10-2	TRBD1	TRBJ1-4	TGCGCCAGCAGTCCGGACAGGTACAATGAAAAACTGTTTTTT	CASSPDRYNEKLFF
-	TRBV6-1	TRBD1	TRBJ1-2	TGTGCCAGCAGTGAAAGTCCGACAGGGAACGGCTACACCTTC	CASSESPTGNGYTF
few	TRBV2	-	TRBJ1-4	TGTGCCAGCAGTGCCGCGGGCCGGGTATTAGAAAAACTGTTTTTT	CASSAAGRVLEKLFF
-	TRBV7-6	TRBD1	TRBJ2-1	TGTGCCAGCAGCTCATGGACAGGGAGCAATGAGCAGTTCTTC	CASSSWTGSNEQFF
-	TRBV4-3	TRBD1	TRBJ1-2	TGCGCCAGCAGCCAATCCACAGGGGGGTATGGCTACACCTTC	CASSQSTGGYGYTF
-	TRBV6-1	-	TRBJ2-7	TGTGCCGTCAGGTCCTCCTACGAGCAGTACTTC	CAVRSSYEQYF
-	TRBV7-8	TRBD1	TRBJ1-6	TGTGCCAGCAGCCTCGATACCAGGGGGATCCGTGCTTCCTCCTATAATTCACCCCTCCACTTT	CASSLDTRGIRASSYNSPLHF
few	TRBV4-2	TRBD2	TRBJ2-7	TGTGCCAGCAGCCAAGGAGTAGGACTAGCGGCACAGGAGCAGTACTTC	CASSQGVGLAAQEQYF
few	TRBV30	-	TRBJ1-1	TGTGCCTGGAGCCCTCGGAACACTGAAGCTTTCTTT	CAWSPRNTEAFF
once	TRBV15	TRBD1	TRBJ1-4	TGTGCCACCAGCAGAGATGGACAGGGAGAAAAACTGTTTTTT	CATSRDGQGEKLFF
-	TRBV5-6	-	TRBJ2-5	TGTGCCAGCAGCTTGGTCAGGGCGGTAGAAGAGACCCAGTACTTC	CASSLVRAVEETQYF
-	TRBV19	-	TRBJ1-1	TGTGCCAGTAGTATGGGCAGGGCTACATGGGACACTGAAGCTTTCTTT	CASSMGRATWDTEAFF
-	TRBV12-5	-	TRBJ1-2	TGTGCTAGTGGTTTAGAGGGACACAGAGGCTACACCTTC	CASGLEGHRGYTF
once	TRBV7-9	-	TRBJ2-7	TGTGCCAGCAGCTCCTCTTTCCAGGGGTTCGAGCAGTACTTC	CASSSSFQGFEQYF
-	TRBV7-2	-	TRBJ2-2	TGTGCCAGCAGCTTGCAGGGCTTCCCAGTCGCCGGGGAGCTGTTTTTT	CASSLQGFPVAGELFF
few	TRBV6-6	-	TRBJ1-4	TGTGCCAGCAGTTACCAGACAGGAGCGACTAATGAAAAACTGTTTTTT	CASSYQTGATNEKLFF
-	TRBV7-9	-	TRBJ1-2	TGTGCCAGCAGCCTCTCCACAGGAGTCGGCTACACCTTC	CASSLSTGVGYTF
few	TRBV6-1	TRBD1	TRBJ2-2	TGTGCCAGCAGTGAACAGGGGGACACCGGGGAGCTGTTTTTT	CASSEQGDTGELFF
few	TRBV28	-	TRBJ1-2	TGTGCCAGCAGTCCCAATAACTATGGCTACACCTTC	CASSPNNYGYTF
-	TRBV7-3	TRBD2	TRBJ2-5	TGTGCCAGCAGCCCCGGGACTAGCGGTGAGACCCAGTACTTC	CASSPGTSGETQYF
-	TRBV19	-	TRBJ1-2	TGTGCCAGTAACGGAGTGGTCGGCTACACCTTC	CASNGVVGYTF
-	TRBV18	TRBD1	TRBJ1-1	TGTGCCAGCTCACCCGTTTACAGGGGGCTTGACACTGAAGCTTTCTTT	CASSPVYRGLDTEAFF
-	TRBV30	TRBD2	TRBJ2-1	TGTGCCTGGAGTGTACAAAGCGGGAGGTACATGTCCTACAATGAGCAGTTCTTC	CAWSVQSGRYMSYNEQFF
-	TRBV5-1	-	TRBJ1-6	TGCGCCAGCAGCTTGGTGTTCCTTTCACCCCTCCACTTT	CASSLVFLSPLHF
-	TRBV28	TRBD1	TRBJ2-5	TGTGCCAGCAGTTTATCCGGGACAGGAGGAGGGGAGACCCAGTACTTC	CASSLSGTGGGETQYF
-	TRBV6-6	TRBD1	TRBJ1-2	TGTGCCAGCACTAAACCGGGACAGGGGATCTATGGCTACACCTTC	CASTKPGQGIYGYTF
-	TRBV7-9	TRBD1	TRBJ2-7	TGTGCCAGCAGCTGGGGGAGTGGACAGGGGGACGAGCAGTACTTC	CASSWGSGQGDEQYF
-	TRBV28	-	TRBJ2-5	TGTGCCAGCAGAGATACAGGGCAAGAGACCCAGTACTTC	CASRDTGQETQYF
few	TRBV13	TRBD2	TRBJ2-1	TGTGCCAGCAGCCAAATCGGGGGGGGCAATGAGCAGTTCTTC	CASSQIGGGNEQFF
few	TRBV27	TRBD1	TRBJ2-7	TGTGCCAGCAGAATTACAGGGGGGTTCTACGAGCAGTACTTC	CASRITGGFYEQYF
-	TRBV4-2	-	TRBJ1-3	TGTGCCAGCAGCCAAGATCGGTCTAGAGATGACACCATATATTTT	CASSQDRSRDDTIYF
-	TRBV5-1	-	TRBJ1-1	TGCGCCAGCATGCGGGGGGTTTTGGAGACTTCTGAAGCTTTCTTT	CASMRGVLETSEAFF
few	TRBV7-9	TRBD2	TRBJ2-7	TGTTCCAGCAGCCAGACAAGACTAGCGGGGAACTACGAGCAGTACTTC	CSSSQTRLAGNYEQYF
few	TRBV5-5	TRBD1	TRBJ1-2	TGTGCCAGCAGCTATTTACAGGGGGATGGCTACACCTTC	CASSYLQGDGYTF
few	TRBV30	-	TRBJ1-3	TGTGCCTTCTTAAAGCGGGGAGGAAACACCATATATTTT	CAFLKRGGNTIYF
few	TRBV5-4	-	TRBJ1-1	TGTGCCAGCAGCCCCGACTCCAGGGTTGACACTGAAGCTTTCTTT	CASSPDSRVDTEAFF
-	TRBV7-2	-	TRBJ1-2	TGTGCCAGCAACTACTACCGGGACACTACTAACTATGGCTACACCTTC	CASNYYRDTTNYGYTF
-	TRBV4-1	TRBD1	TRBJ1-3	TGCGCCAGCAGCCATGGGACAGGGGGCAGGTGGAGTGGAAACACCATATATTTT	CASSHGTGGRWSGNTIYF
few	TRBV19	-	TRBJ2-7	TGTGCCAGTAGTATAGACTTCGGCTACGAGCAGTACTTC	CASSIDFGYEQYF